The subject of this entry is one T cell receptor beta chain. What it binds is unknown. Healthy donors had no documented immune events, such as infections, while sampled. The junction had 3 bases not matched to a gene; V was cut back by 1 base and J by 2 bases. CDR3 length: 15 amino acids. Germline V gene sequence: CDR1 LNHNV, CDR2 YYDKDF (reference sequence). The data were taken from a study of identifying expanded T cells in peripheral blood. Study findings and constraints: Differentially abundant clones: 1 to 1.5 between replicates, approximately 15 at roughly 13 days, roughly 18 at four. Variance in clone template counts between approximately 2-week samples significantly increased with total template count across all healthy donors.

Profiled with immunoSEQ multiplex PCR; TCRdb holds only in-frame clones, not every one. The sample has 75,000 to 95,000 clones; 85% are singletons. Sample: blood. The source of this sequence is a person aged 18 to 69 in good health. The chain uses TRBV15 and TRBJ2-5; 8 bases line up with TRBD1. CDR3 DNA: TGTGCCACCAGCAGAGCCAACAGGGGGCAAGAGACCCAGTACTTC. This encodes CATSRANRGQETQYF.